This passage covers 29 T cell receptor beta chains from one sample sequenced in a study of OX40 agonist ivuxolimab in advanced cancers. The method was immunoSEQ multiplex PCR; TCRdb's version includes in-frame clones alone and lacks a portion of them. Of roughly 100,000 clones listed, about 92% were seen once; the top ten hold around 0.25%. This specimen consisted of CD4+ or CD8+ T cells sorted from blood, obtained in a trial of the OX40 agonist ivuxolimab. Source of these receptors: an adult with an advanced solid tumor such as melanoma, head and neck, liver or kidney cancer.

V and J are TRBV12-5 and TRBJ1-1, with a weak D call TRBD1 (5 bases). Trimming left V 0 bases short and J 7 bases short, with 18 bases between. The CDR3 covers 16 residues. CDR1 and CDR2 (germline): LGHNT, FRNRAP. In DNA form, the CDR3 reads TGTGCTAGTGGTTTGGTCGGGTCGGGGGATAAGGATGAAGCTTTCTTT. Protein: CASGLVGSGDKDEAFF.

This chain uses TRBV28 with TRBJ1-3; D possibly corresponds to TRBD1 (5 bases). The ends were cut back, 6 bases at V and 0 bases at J, with 12 bases in the middle. The length of the CDR3 is 15 residues. The germline CDR1 and CDR2 sequences are MDHEN and SYDVKM. The CDR3 is CASSGGVSSGNTIYF. CDR3 DNA: TGTGCCAGCAGCGGAGGGGTCTCCTCTGGAAACACCATATATTTT.

The chain joins TRBV28 to TRBJ2-3, with D perhaps TRBD1 (5 bases). The CDR3 covers 15 residues. Germline lookup yields CDR1 MDHEN and CDR2 SYDVKM. V lost 4 bases and J 4 bases, leaving 15 bases between the germline ends. DNA of the CDR3: TGTGCCAGCAGTTATGGCAGGGCGATTCCAGATACGCAGTATTTT. Its translation is CASSYGRAIPDTQYF.

The J gene is TRBJ1-4, the V gene TRBV2; 7 bases align to TRBD1. V gave up 3 bases and J gave up 6 bases; unmatched junction bases: 4. The CDR3 sequence is 14 residues long. Germline V gene data show CDR1 as SNHLY and CDR2 as FYNNEI. CDR3 DNA: TGTGCCAGCAGTGATAGGACAGGCGATGAAAAACTGTTTTTT. Its translation is CASSDRTGDEKLFF.

This sequence joins TRBV7-9 and TRBJ1-2; 7 bases are a match to TRBD1. J lost 4 bases, V lost 5 bases, and 10 bases had no gene match. The V gene's germline CDR1 is SEHNR and CDR2 FQNEAQ (reference sequence). This CDR3 is 15 amino acids long. In DNA, the CDR3 is TGTGCCAGCAGCCCGGGACAGAACAGAGGCTATGGCTACACCTTC. Its translation is CASSPGQNRGYGYTF. Full variable domain (rest looked up from reference TRBV7-9 and TRBJ1-2): DTGVSQNPRHKITKRGQNVTFRCDPISEHNRLYWYRQTLGQGPEFLTYFQNEAQLEKSRLLSDRFSAERPKGSFSTLEIQRTEQGDSAMYLCASSPGQNRGYGYTFGSGTRLTVV.

This clone has only one observation. The genes are TRBV11-2 and TRBJ2-5, with no clear D. The CDR3 sequence is 13 residues long. V lost 4 bases and J 2 bases, leaving 8 bases between the germline ends. Germline loops: CDR1 SGHAT, CDR2 FQNNGV. The CDR3 region is CASSSSQQETQYF. In DNA form, the CDR3 reads TGTGCCAGCAGCTCAAGCCAACAAGAGACCCAGTACTTC.

The rearrangement uses TRBV12-5 and TRBJ2-2; 8 bases fit TRBD1. The CDR3 is made up of 15 amino acids. Trimming took 4 bases from V and 6 from J; bases not matched to a gene: 7. Per germline, CDR1 LGHNT and CDR2 FRNRAP. For the CDR3, the DNA is TGTGCTAGTGGTTGGAGTACAGGGGGTCCCGGGGAGCTGTTTTTT. Its translation is CASGWSTGGPGELFF.

The chain couples TRBV23-1 to TRBJ1-2; D not resolved. TRBV23-1 is an open reading frame whose function is uncertain. The V end lost 2 bases, the J end lost 4 bases, and 14 bases lay between the germline ends. CDR3 length: 15 residues. The CDR3 sequence: CASSQRSERAYGYTF. CDR3 bases: TGCGCCAGCAGTCAAAGGAGTGAACGAGCCTATGGCTACACCTTC.

This CDR3 is CASSRGNQADTQYF. The DNA for the CDR3 is TGTGCCAGCAGTAGGGGGAATCAAGCCGATACGCAGTATTTT. This chain links TRBV6-1 with TRBJ2-3, with TRBD1 as a possible D gene (6 bases). The CDR3 has 14 amino acids. The V end lost 5 bases, the J end lost 6 bases, and 15 bases lay between the germline ends. Germline values: CDR1 MNHNS, CDR2 SASEGT.

The rearrangement joins TRBV4-1 to TRBJ2-5; 10 nucleotides align to TRBD2. CDR3 length: 18 amino acids. The germline V gene has CDR1 MGHRA and CDR2 YSYEKL. V lost 1 base and J lost 1; bases outside the gene matches: 9. CDR3 sequence: CASSQVILAGVGQETQYF. The CDR3 DNA sequence: TGCGCCAGCAGCCAAGTCATCCTAGCGGGGGTAGGCCAAGAGACCCAGTACTTC.

The chain combines TRBV15 with TRBJ2-3; 8 nucleotides agree with TRBD1. Unmatched junction bases numbered 10, after V lost 1 base and J lost 4 bases. CDR1 is LNHNV, CDR2 YYDKDF, per germline (reference sequence). The CDR3 has 17 amino acids. The CDR3 reads CATSRGQAGGAADTQYF. The CDR3 DNA reads as TGTGCCACCAGCAGAGGACAGGCAGGGGGCGCGGCAGATACGCAGTATTTT.

The rearrangement links TRBV28 to TRBJ1-4, with 9 bases identical to TRBD1. Trimming took 4 bases from V and 8 from J; bases not matched to a gene: 11. The germline V gene has CDR1 MDHEN and CDR2 SYDVKM. This CDR3 is 16 amino acids long. Written as DNA, the CDR3 is TGTGCCAGCAGTTCCTTGATCTACAGGGGGCGGGAAAAACTGTTTTTT. This codes for CASSSLIYRGREKLFF.

J is TRBJ1-1 and V is TRBV30; the D is unclear. Germline V gives CDR1 GTSNPN, CDR2 SVGIG (reference sequence). This CDR3 spans 12 amino acids. V was cut by 3 bases and J by 6 bases, with 11 bases left in between. CDR3 bases: TGTGCCTGGAGGGGCGACGCGGCTGAAGCTTTCTTT. Its translation: CAWRGDAAEAFF.

The rearrangement links TRBV5-1 to TRBJ1-2, with a possible D match to TRBD1 (5 bases). Germline V CDR1 and CDR2: SGHRS, YFSETQ. The CDR3 spans 14 residues. Trimming cost V 3 bases and J 7 bases, with 16 bases left between them. DNA of the CDR3: TGCGCCAGCAGCTCTATGGGCAGGGAAAGTGGCTACACCTTC. It encodes CASSSMGRESGYTF.

The rearrangement uses TRBV30 and TRBJ2-3; TRBD2 agrees at 8 bases. CDR1 is GTSNPN and CDR2 is SVGIG in the germline V gene (reference sequence). V trimming: 2 bases; J trimming: 4 bases; junction bases outside the gene matches: 5. The CDR3 sequence is 14 residues long. This CDR3 reads CAWSIGGASDTQYF. The CDR3 region has the DNA TGTGCCTGGAGTATCGGGGGGGCCTCAGATACGCAGTATTTT.

The chain employs TRBV27 and TRBJ1-5; D is possibly TRBD1 (5 bases). The CDR3 is 17 residues long. Looked up from germline, CDR1 is MNHEY and CDR2 is SMNVEV (reference sequence). V was pared by 3 bases and J by 6 bases, with 21 bases between. In DNA, the CDR3 is TGTGCCAGCAGTTTTTTACCCGGGGGAGGCCTAGTTCAGCCCCAGCATTTT. Amino acid sequence: CASSFLPGGGLVQPQHF.

This sequence joins TRBV19 and TRBJ2-1; TRBD2 matches at 10 bases. The trim removed 4 bases at V and 2 bases at J, leaving 8 bases unmatched. The length of the CDR3 is 17 residues. Germline-derived CDR1 and CDR2 are LNHDA and SQIVND (reference sequence). The CDR3 here is CASSTNPSGSPYNEQFF. CDR3 sequence (DNA): TGTGCCAGTAGTACCAATCCTAGCGGGAGTCCCTACAATGAGCAGTTCTTC.

V gene TRBV30 combines with J gene TRBJ1-3; D remains ambiguous. V gave up 2 bases and J gave up 2 bases, with 7 bases separating them. Germline V lookup: CDR1 GTSNPN, CDR2 SVGIG (reference sequence). This CDR3 has 13 residues. CDR3 nucleotide sequence: TGTGCCTGGAGTAAAGGGACTGGAAACACCATATATTTT. Protein product: CAWSKGTGNTIYF.

The CDR3 is CASSYSSQMNTEAFF. For the CDR3, the DNA is TGTGCCAGCAGTTACTCGTCCCAGATGAACACTGAAGCTTTCTTT. The chain has TRBV6-5 and TRBJ1-1; no clear D. The CDR3 spans 15 residues. CDR1 is MNHEY and CDR2 is SVGAGI in the germline V gene. V was shortened by 0 bases and J by 0 bases, with 8 bases between the two germline ends.

This clone has just one count. The chain has TRBV2 and TRBJ2-1, with 14 bases aligning to TRBD2. Germline assignment: CDR1 SNHLY and CDR2 FYNNEI. After removal of 9 bases from V and 9 bases from J, the junction contained 4 bases not matched to a gene. The CDR3 contains 13 residues. CDR3 region: CARGLAGGSEQFF. DNA of the CDR3: TGTGCCAGAGGACTAGCGGGAGGAAGTGAGCAGTTCTTC.

This sequence joins TRBV4-2 and TRBJ2-5, with D perhaps matching TRBD1 or TRBD2 (5 bases each). With 5 bases removed from V and 5 bases from J, the gap between germline ends came to 18 bases. Germline-derived CDR1 and CDR2 are LGHNA and YNFKEQ. CDR3 length: 15 residues. CDR3 region: CASSNRDHSQETQYF. The CDR3 DNA follows: TGTGCCAGCAGCAACCGGGACCACTCCCAGGAGACCCAGTACTTC.

The CDR3 DNA sequence: TGTGCCAGCAGCAACCCCGGGACGGCAAACACCATATATTTT. This translates into CASSNPGTANTIYF. The rearrangement uses TRBV5-5 and TRBJ1-3; D possibly corresponds to TRBD1 (5 bases). The length of the CDR3 is 14 residues. CDR1 and CDR2 from the germline V gene are SGHKS and YYEKEE (reference sequence). The germline V and J ends were trimmed by 4 bases and 6 bases, with 14 bases remaining between them.

The rearrangement joins TRBV18 to TRBJ2-2; 7 nucleotides match TRBD2. The germline gives CDR1 KGHSH, CDR2 LQKENI. There are 16 residues in the CDR3. V lost 4 bases and J lost 2; bases outside the gene matches: 7. The CDR3 spells CASSLTTSPNTGELFF. DNA of the CDR3: TGTGCCAGCTCACTAACGACTAGCCCTAACACCGGGGAGCTGTTTTTT.

This clone was seen once. V and J are TRBV7-8 and TRBJ1-3; D gene uncertain. Germline loops: CDR1 SGHVS, CDR2 FQNEAQ. Between the trimmed V and J ends, which lost 5 bases and 0 bases, there was a span of 5 bases. The CDR3 is made up of 13 amino acids. The CDR3 region is CASSALSGNTIYF. The CDR3, as DNA: TGTGCCAGCAGCGCCCTCTCTGGAAACACCATATATTTT. Using reference TRBV7-8 and TRBJ1-3 for the parts outside the CDR3, the full variable domain is GAGVSQSPRYKVAKRGQDVALRCDPISGHVSLFWYQQALGQGPEFLTYFQNEAQLDKSGLPSDRFFAERPEGSVSTLKIQRTQQEDSAVYLCASSALSGNTIYFGEGSWLTVV.

The chain recombines TRBV19 with TRBJ2-7; TRBD1 aligns across 11 bases. This CDR3 region has 14 residues. Unmatched junction bases numbered 6, after V lost 5 bases and J lost 6 bases. Per germline, CDR1 LNHDA and CDR2 SQIVND (reference sequence). The CDR3 nucleotides read TGTGCCAGTAGTGCCGGGACAGGGGGTCTCGAGCAGTACGTC. It encodes CASSAGTGGLEQYV.

The chain is built from TRBV6-6 and TRBJ1-2, with 8 bases fitting TRBD1. Germline V gene lookup returns CDR1 MNHNY and CDR2 SVGAGI (reference sequence). The CDR3 extends over 14 amino acids. V gave up 5 bases and J gave up 4 bases; unmatched junction bases: 6. The DNA for the CDR3 is TGTGCCAGCAGTGTATCCGGGACAGGCTATGGCTACACCTTC. This codes for CASSVSGTGYGYTF.

The chain links TRBV6-5 to TRBJ2-4, with D tentatively TRBD1 (6 bases). CDR1 and CDR2 from the germline V gene are MNHEY and SVGAGI. This CDR3 is built from 14 residues. V shed 2 bases and J shed 5 bases, with 10 bases lying between them. The CDR3 region is CASSYQYRENIQYF. CDR3 coding DNA: TGTGCCAGCAGTTACCAATACAGGGAAAACATTCAGTACTTC.

This rearrangement joins TRBV7-8 to TRBJ1-2; D is unclear. V lost 3 bases and J 2 bases, leaving 7 bases between the germline ends. The CDR3 length is 13 residues. Germline V gives CDR1 SGHVS, CDR2 FQNEAQ. The CDR3 sequence is CASSFTVNYGYTF. For the CDR3, the DNA is TGTGCCAGCAGCTTTACGGTCAACTATGGCTACACCTTC.

This rearrangement joins TRBV30 to TRBJ1-2, with D tentatively TRBD1 (5 bases). This CDR3 has 13 residues. Per germline, CDR1 GTSNPN and CDR2 SVGIG (reference sequence). V was clipped by 1 base and J by 8 bases, with 14 bases between them. Here the CDR3 DNA reads TGTGCCTGGAGTGCAGCCCGGGGGTCGGGCTACACCTTC. Residues: CAWSAARGSGYTF.